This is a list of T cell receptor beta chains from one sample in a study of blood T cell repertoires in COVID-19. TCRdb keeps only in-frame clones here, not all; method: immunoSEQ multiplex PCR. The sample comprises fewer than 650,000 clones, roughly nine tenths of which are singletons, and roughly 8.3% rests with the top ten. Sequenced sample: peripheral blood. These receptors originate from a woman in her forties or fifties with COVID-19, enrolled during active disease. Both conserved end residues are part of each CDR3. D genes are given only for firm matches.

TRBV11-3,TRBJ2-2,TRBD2,CASSLDGGGAGTGELFF
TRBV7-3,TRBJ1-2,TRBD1,CASSPGTGRGYTF
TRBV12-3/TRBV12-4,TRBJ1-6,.,CASSLGQASPLHF
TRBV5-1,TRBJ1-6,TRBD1,CASNLPGQENSPLHF
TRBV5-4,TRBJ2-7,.,CASSLGASAYEQYF
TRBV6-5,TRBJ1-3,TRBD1,CASSPTGGEANTIYF
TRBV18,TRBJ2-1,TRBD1,CASSQETGLGLNEQFF
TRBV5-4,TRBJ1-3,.,CASSLWGSLSGNTIYF
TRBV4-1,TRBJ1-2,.,CASSQVGQGKEFYGYTF
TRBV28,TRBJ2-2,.,CASSHTLFVRDINTGELFF